This T cell receptor beta chain was recorded in a study of T cells in Graves' hyperthyroidism and ophthalmopathy. Study results and caveats: Blood also held most thyroid clonotypes expanded beyond 0.001.

This clonotype was picked up many times. The antigen remains unidentified. The definition of stable Graves' hyperthyroidism was no ophthalmopathy progression within 18 months. Investigators excluded patients with uncontrolled infection, other autoimmune disease, pregnancy or lactation. Source material for PBMCs was 10 ml fresh peripheral blood. The CDR3 runs 13 residues. Trimming cost V 1 base and J 9 bases; bases outside gene matches: 3. Authors of the study amplified TCR beta CDR3 regions from RNA transcripts. Primed by the HTBI set, a first-round RT-PCR was run on the TCR CDR3. In TCRdb, the multiplex PCR reads were re-called with MiXCR into one record per CDR3 protein. The profile shows under 400,000 distinct CDR3 sequences, around 25% of them singletons.

Sample: blood. The chain joins TRBV12-3 or TRBV12-4 to TRBJ2-1, with 7 bases lining up with TRBD2. The sequence was collected from a man aged 50-60 years with Graves' hyperthyroidism. CDR3 region: CASSLVGGREQFF. The CDR3 region has the DNA TGTGCCAGCAGTTTAGTGGGAGGGCGTGAGCAGTTCTTC.